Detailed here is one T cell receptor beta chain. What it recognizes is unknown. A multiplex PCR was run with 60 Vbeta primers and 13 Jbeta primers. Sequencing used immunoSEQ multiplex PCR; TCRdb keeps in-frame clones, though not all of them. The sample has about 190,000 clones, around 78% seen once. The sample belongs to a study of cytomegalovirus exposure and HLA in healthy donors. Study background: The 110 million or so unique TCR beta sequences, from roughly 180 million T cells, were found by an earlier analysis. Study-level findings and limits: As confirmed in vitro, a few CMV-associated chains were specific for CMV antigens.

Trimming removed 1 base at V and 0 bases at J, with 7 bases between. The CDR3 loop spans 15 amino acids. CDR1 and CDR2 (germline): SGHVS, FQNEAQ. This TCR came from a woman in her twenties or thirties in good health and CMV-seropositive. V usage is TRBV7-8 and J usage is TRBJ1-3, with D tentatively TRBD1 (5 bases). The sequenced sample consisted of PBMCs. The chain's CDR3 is CASSLGGSSGNTIYF. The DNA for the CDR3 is TGTGCCAGCAGCTTAGGGGGCAGCTCTGGAAACACCATATATTTT.